The subject of this entry is one TCR beta chain. The entry originates in a study of blood T cell repertoires in COVID-19. As for the study in general: Material from acute and convalescent COVID-19 was sourced from the United States, Italy and Spain.

The protocol was immunoSEQ multiplex PCR, while the TCRdb copy is restricted to in-frame clones and leaves out a portion. There are 85,000 to 130,000 clones in the sample; under 85% occur only once, and more than 13% lies in the top ten. V was clipped by 5 bases and J by 3 bases, with 4 bases between them. CDR1 is SGHTA and CDR2 is FQGNSA in the germline V gene. This CDR3 spans 12 amino acids. The clonotype comes from a woman aged 60 to 75 with acute or convalescent COVID-19. This chain uses TRBV7-2 with TRBJ2-2; D remains unclear. The sequencing input was peripheral blood. CDR3 amino acids: CASSPDTGELFF. CDR3 DNA: TGTGCCAGCAGCCCAGACACCGGGGAGCTGTTTTTT.